This T cell receptor (beta chain) comes out of a study of molecular identifiers for immune sequencing clone quantification. Study overall: Replicate experiments divided RNA from roughly 21,000 or 96,000 naive CD8 cells into five parts and sequenced four.

A CD8+CD4-CCR7+CD45RA+ gate was used to sort naive CD8 T cells. This clonotype was seen at least ten times. This CDR3 has 15 residues. The V gene's germline CDR1 is LGHNA and CDR2 YSLEER. The germline V and J ends were trimmed by 0 bases and 3 bases, with 12 bases remaining between them. Bulk TCR libraries used previously described methods and listed TCR primers. TCRdb re-called the PCR reads with MiXCR, one entry per CDR3 protein. Here the sample spans tens of thousands of distinct CDR3 sequences, under 20% being singletons. The sample was naive CD8+ T cells from blood, with Jurkat cell RNA spiked in. Indicated subset: FACS-sorted CD8+CD4-CCR7+CD45RA+ naive T cells. The rearrangement uses TRBV4-3 and TRBJ2-7, with D perhaps TRBD2 (6 bases). This clonotype was sampled from a human donor in good health. Some libraries in this study had Jurkat cell RNA spiked in. The DNA for the CDR3 is TGCGCCAGCAGCCAAGATCTGGGGGGAAGCTACGAGCAGTACTTC. This translates into CASSQDLGGSYEQYF.